Shown below are 2 T cell receptor beta chains from a single sample sequenced in a study of CD8 T cells in ankylosing spondylitis (dated by TCRdb to about 2017). Library prep was done by 5' RACE. Instrument used: Illumina HiSeq 2500. TCRdb reprocessing: public reads trimmed at Q25 with fastp, clones called with MiXCR, in-frame beta chains kept. Duplicate CDR3 protein sequences are folded into a single record with the most common DNA and genes. The sample table records about 15,000 distinct CDR3 sequences; 2.5% to 3% of these occur just once. The top ten clonotypes cover less than 9% of the sample. The specimen was blood, either unsorted or a sorted T cell fraction (not recorded which). These receptors were taken from a male donor with ankylosing spondylitis or in good health (not recorded which).

This clonotype occurred many times. V gene TRBV9 combines with J gene TRBJ2-3; 10 bases fit TRBD2. J lost 2 bases, V lost 0 bases, and 12 bases had no gene match. Germline assignment: CDR1 SGDLS and CDR2 YYNGEE. The CDR3 runs to 19 residues. The CDR3 protein is CASSVATGGAGGFTDTQYF. The CDR3 coding sequence is TGTGCCAGCAGCGTAGCTACCGGAGGAGCGGGGGGGTTCACAGATACGCAGTATTTT.

This clonotype is medium-sized. The chain recombines TRBV9 with TRBJ2-1; 10 bases fit TRBD2. Trimming removed 0 bases from V and 8 bases from J; junction bases left unmatched: 11. Germline assignment: CDR1 SGDLS and CDR2 YYNGEE. The CDR3 runs to 17 residues. CDR3 residues: CASSVESSGRARDEQFF. Written as DNA, the CDR3 is TGTGCCAGCAGCGTAGAGTCCAGCGGGAGGGCCAGGGATGAGCAGTTCTTC.